This T cell receptor beta chain was observed in a study of T cell clonotyping in hematopoietic cell transplantation. Notes on this clone: The antigen remains unidentified.

Recipients were bled about 28 days pretransplant and at posttransplant days 30, 100, 180. The CDR3 spans 16 residues. Trimming stripped 1 base from V and 1 base from J, with 14 bases between. CDR1 is MGHRA and CDR2 is YSYEKL in the germline V gene. TCRdb's copy holds only in-frame clones and misses some; the assay was immunoSEQ multiplex PCR. The data contain just under 1,500 clones, around 69% of them seen just once; the ten biggest clones take up approximately 30%. Overall study results and limits: Graft donor and pretransplant recipient Inverse Simpson Index values predicted broader posttransplant TCR diversity.

The receptor was isolated from a female patient in her 60s who had an allogeneic stem cell transplant, so the T cells may come from the graft donor. Some clones in this sample may be carry-over from other donors' samples. Sequenced here: peripheral blood mononuclear cells, sampled 100 days after allogeneic stem cell transplant. V is TRBV4-1 and J is TRBJ2-7; D is tentatively TRBD1 or TRBD2 (5 bases each). The CDR3 nucleotides read TGCGCCAGCAGCCAAGCCCCCGGGGCCTATTCCTACGAGCAGTACTTC. This gives the protein CASSQAPGAYSYEQYF.